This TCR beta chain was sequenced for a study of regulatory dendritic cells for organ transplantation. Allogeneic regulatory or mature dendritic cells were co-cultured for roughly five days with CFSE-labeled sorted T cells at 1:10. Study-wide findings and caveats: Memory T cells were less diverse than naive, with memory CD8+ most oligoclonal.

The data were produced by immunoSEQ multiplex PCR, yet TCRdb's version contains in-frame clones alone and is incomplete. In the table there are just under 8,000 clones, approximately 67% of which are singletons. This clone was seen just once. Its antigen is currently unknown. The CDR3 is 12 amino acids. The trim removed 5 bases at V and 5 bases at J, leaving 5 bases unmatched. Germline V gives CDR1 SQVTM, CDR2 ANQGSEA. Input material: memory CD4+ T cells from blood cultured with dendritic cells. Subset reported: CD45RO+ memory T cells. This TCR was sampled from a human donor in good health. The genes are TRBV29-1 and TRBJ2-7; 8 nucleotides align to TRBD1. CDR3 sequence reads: CSVCPGGDEQYF. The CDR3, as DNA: TGCAGCGTTTGTCCAGGGGGCGACGAGCAGTACTTC.